One sample yielded the 21 T cell receptor beta chains listed below, sequenced in a study of siplizumab effects on memory and regulatory T cells. The assay was immunoSEQ multiplex PCR, and TCRdb's table has in-frame clones only and misses some. The repertoire consists of over 85,000 clones, with roughly 92% occurring once and the leading ten covering 1.3%. The sequenced material came from CD4+ T cells sorted from blood. These receptors were collected from a human donor in good health.

This chain joins TRBV21-1 and TRBJ2-7; TRBD2, the D gene given by the table, was not confirmed from the DNA. TRBV21-1 is assigned pseudogene status. This CDR3 has 16 amino acids. The CDR3 loop is CASSKGGLAGSYEQYF. CDR3 in DNA: TGTGCCAGCAGCAAAGGGGGACTAGCGGGATCCTACGAGCAGTACTTC.

The V gene is TRBV6-6, the J gene TRBJ1-6; a weak D match, TRBD1 (6 bases). Germline CDR1 and CDR2: MNHNY and SVGAGI (reference sequence). This CDR3 spans 15 amino acids. Trimming stripped 6 bases from V and 1 base from J, with 10 bases between. The CDR3 reads CASRRGESYNSPLHF. CDR3 coding DNA: TGTGCCAGCAGGAGGGGGGAGTCCTATAATTCACCCCTCCACTTT.

The V call is TRBV5-1, the J call TRBJ2-2; TRBD2 matches at 13 bases. The CDR3 runs to 17 residues. V shed 0 bases, J shed 4 bases, and the junction held 3 bases outside the gene matches. The germline CDR1 and CDR2 sequences are SGHRS and YFSETQ. CDR3 residues: CASSLGGLAGFTGELFF. The CDR3 region has the DNA TGCGCCAGCAGCTTGGGGGGACTAGCGGGATTCACCGGGGAGCTGTTTTTT.

The J gene is TRBJ1-4, the V gene TRBV6-5; D is unclear. Trimming left V 5 bases short and J 0 bases short, with 7 bases between. Germline loops: CDR1 MNHEY, CDR2 SVGAGI. There are 14 residues in the CDR3. Written as DNA, the CDR3 is TGTGCCAGCAGTGCCGAATCAACTAATGAAAAACTGTTTTTT. The encoded protein is CASSAESTNEKLFF.

This chain uses TRBV6-5 with TRBJ2-1; 7 bases match TRBD2. The CDR3 totals 15 residues. Germline V CDR1 and CDR2: MNHEY, SVGAGI. The ends lost 8 bases at V and 7 bases at J; junction bases unmatched: 14. CDR3 sequence reads: CASSYIGRVWNEQFF. CDR3 DNA: TGTGCCAGCTCTTACATTGGGAGGGTTTGGAATGAGCAGTTCTTC.

This chain uses TRBV5-1 with TRBJ2-1; TRBD2 agrees at 10 bases. V trimming: 6 bases; J trimming: 2 bases; junction bases outside the gene matches: 2. Looked up from germline, CDR1 is SGHRS and CDR2 is YFSETQ. The CDR3 covers 14 residues. As DNA, the CDR3 is TGCGCCAGCAAGCGGGAGGGCCCCTACAATGAGCAGTTCTTC. Translation gives CASKREGPYNEQFF.

V gene TRBV18 combines with J gene TRBJ2-3; no clear D. The CDR3 loop spans 15 amino acids. Per the germline V gene, CDR1 is KGHSH and CDR2 is LQKENI. V gave up 2 bases and J gave up 0 bases, with 9 bases separating them. CDR3 loop: CASSPEYLSTDTQYF. For the CDR3, the DNA is TGTGCCAGCTCACCAGAATACTTAAGCACAGATACGCAGTATTTT.

The rearrangement joins TRBV18 to TRBJ2-7; 8 bases are a match to TRBD2. The CDR3 consists of 15 residues. Looked up from germline, CDR1 is KGHSH and CDR2 is LQKENI. V shed 6 bases and J 5 bases; nucleotides not matched to a gene: 12. The CDR3 coding sequence is TGTGCCAGCTCCCTTGCCGGGACTAGTGCCAACGAGCAGTACTTC. This encodes CASSLAGTSANEQYF.

V usage is TRBV25-1 and J usage is TRBJ1-2; 9 bases line up with TRBD1. J gave up 7 bases and V 7 bases, and 16 bases lay outside the gene matches. The germline gives CDR1 MGHDK, CDR2 SYGVNS. The CDR3 runs to 16 residues. The CDR3 bases are TGTGCCAGCAAATTAGGGGGGGACAGGGACTATAGTGGCTACACCTTC. Residues: CASKLGGDRDYSGYTF.

V usage is TRBV19 and J usage is TRBJ1-2; 7 bases match TRBD1. The CDR3 is 15 residues long. The germline V gene has CDR1 LNHDA and CDR2 SQIVND (reference sequence). The V segment lost 5 bases and the J segment 4 bases; nucleotides outside the gene matches: 10. The DNA of the CDR3 is TGTGCCAGTAGTCCCGACAGGGCCCAAGGCTATGGCTACACCTTC. Its translation: CASSPDRAQGYGYTF. The whole variable domain, remainder taken from reference TRBV19 and TRBJ1-2, is DGGITQSPKYLFRKEGQNVTLSCEQNLNHDAMYWYRQDPGQGLRLIYYSQIVNDFQKGDIAEGYSVSREKKESFPLTVTSAQKNPTAFYLCASSPDRAQGYGYTFGSGTRLTVV.

The chain couples TRBV6-5 to TRBJ2-7, with D possibly being TRBD1 (6 bases). V was pared by 7 bases and J by 3 bases, with 19 bases between. CDR1 is MNHEY and CDR2 is SVGAGI in the germline V gene. The CDR3 contains 15 residues. In nucleotides, the CDR3 is TGTGCCAGCAAAGGAGAGGACAGTGAGTACTACGAGCAGTACTTC. Its protein product is CASKGEDSEYYEQYF.

V is TRBV18 and J is TRBJ2-2, with D unresolved. The germline V gene encodes CDR1 KGHSH and CDR2 LQKENI. Trimming pared 6 bases from V and 0 bases from J, leaving 5 bases between. The CDR3 spans 13 residues. The CDR3 spells CASSAANTGELFF. For the CDR3, the DNA is TGTGCCAGCTCCGCCGCGAACACCGGGGAGCTGTTTTTT.

The V gene is TRBV11-3, the J gene TRBJ2-1; perhaps TRBD1 as D (5 bases). V dropped 1 base and J dropped 0 bases, with 7 bases sitting between them. The germline CDR1 and CDR2 sequences are SGHNT and YENEEA. The CDR3 consists of 15 residues. The CDR3 DNA follows: TGTGCCAGCAGCTTAGGACAGAACTCCTACAATGAGCAGTTCTTC. Protein sequence: CASSLGQNSYNEQFF. Full variable domain (missing parts from reference TRBV11-3 and TRBJ2-1): EAGVVQSPRYKIIEKKQPVAFWCNPISGHNTLYWYLQNLGQGPELLIRYENEEAVDDSQLPKDRFSAERLKGVDSTLKIQPAELGDSAVYLCASSLGQNSYNEQFFGPGTRLTVL.

CDR3 region: CASSEQSPGTGGHEQYF. CDR3 DNA: TGTGCCAGCAGTGAACAGTCACCTGGGACAGGGGGCCACGAGCAGTACTTC. V usage is TRBV6-1 and J usage is TRBJ2-7, with TRBD1 identical over 12 bases. Trimming removed 2 bases from V and 5 bases from J; junction bases left unmatched: 10. The CDR3 extends over 17 amino acids. Looked up from germline, CDR1 is MNHNS and CDR2 is SASEGT.

This rearrangement joins TRBV7-2 to TRBJ2-7; D not certain. This CDR3 is 11 amino acids long. CDR1 and CDR2 from the germline V gene are SGHTA and FQGNSA. V gave up 6 bases and J gave up 6 bases, with 9 bases separating them. The CDR3 DNA reads as TGTGCCAGCAGGCGCGGTCGCGAGCAGTACTTC. This translates into CASRRGREQYF. Combining the CDR3 with reference TRBV7-2 and TRBJ2-7 gives the whole variable domain GAGVSQSPSNKVTEKGKDVELRCDPISGHTALYWYRQSLGQGLEFLIYFQGNSAPDKSGLPSDRFSAERTGGSVSTLTIQRTQQEDSAVYLCASRRGREQYFGPGTRLTVT.

The chain links TRBV11-2 to TRBJ2-3; D may correspond to TRBD1 or TRBD2 (5 bases each). Germline V CDR1 and CDR2: SGHAT, FQNNGV. V lost 6 bases to trimming and J lost 4 bases, with 26 bases between them. The CDR3 contains 18 residues. The DNA of the CDR3 is TGTGCCAGCAGACCTATGGGGACCGGAGGACGGGCGGCAGATACGCAGTATTTT. This encodes CASRPMGTGGRAADTQYF.

This sequence joins TRBV6-5 and TRBJ2-1; no reliable D call. The CDR3 sequence is 12 residues long. The ends were cut back, 6 bases at V and 12 bases at J, with 15 bases in the middle. Germline values: CDR1 MNHEY, CDR2 SVGAGI. CDR3 in DNA: TGTGCCAGCAGCCGTGACCCCCGGACGCAGTTCTTC. Translated, it gives CASSRDPRTQFF.

This rearrangement joins TRBV5-1 to TRBJ2-5; D might be TRBD1 (5 bases). The CDR3 length is 15 residues. Germline V gene lookup returns CDR1 SGHRS and CDR2 YFSETQ. Trimming removed 0 bases from V and 3 bases from J, with 12 bases in between. CDR3 residues: CASSLVGGREETQYF. The CDR3 DNA reads as TGCGCCAGCAGCTTGGTGGGCGGCAGGGAAGAGACCCAGTACTTC.

The J gene is TRBJ1-4, the V gene TRBV6-1; D gene ambiguous. This CDR3 has 12 residues. Germline assignment: CDR1 MNHNS and CDR2 SASEGT. Trimming took off 5 bases at V and 5 bases at J, with 6 bases between the two ends. For the CDR3, the DNA is TGTGCCAGCAGTCGTGACAATGAAAAACTGTTTTTT. Residues: CASSRDNEKLFF.

V and J are TRBV11-2 and TRBJ1-5; unclear D gene. V was shortened by 0 bases and J by 1 base, with 7 bases between the two germline ends. This CDR3 comprises 15 residues. From germline, CDR1 is SGHAT and CDR2 FQNNGV. The CDR3 region is CASSLDRASNQPQHF. The DNA of the CDR3 is TGTGCCAGCAGCTTAGACCGGGCCAGCAATCAGCCCCAGCATTTT.

This chain joins TRBV5-4 and TRBJ1-1, with unresolved D. The V end lost 2 bases, the J end lost 0 bases, and 11 bases lay between the germline ends. The CDR3 has 15 residues. CDR1 and CDR2 from the germline V gene are SGHNT and YYREEE (reference sequence). This chain's CDR3 is CASSFPGSLNTEAFF. The CDR3 coding sequence is TGTGCCAGCAGCTTCCCGGGCTCCTTGAACACTGAAGCTTTCTTT.